This T cell receptor (beta chain) originates from a study of Graves' ophthalmopathy and Graves' hyperthyroidism listed by TCRdb under 2018. Study-wide context: Peripheral blood samples were taken at the time of initial diagnosis, before any treatment was given. In total, some 130 blood samples were TCR-sequenced: some 43 ophthalmopathy, under 80 hyperthyroidism and some 17 hyperthyroidism-to-ophthalmopathy patients. TCR beta repertoire signatures were used to distinguish Graves' ophthalmopathy from Graves' hyperthyroidism and to predict progression to ophthalmopathy. To explore V-J signatures that separate ophthalmopathy from hyperthyroidism, a discovery set of 95 to 100 patients was enrolled, consisting of fewer than 45 with ophthalmopathy and roughly 60 with stable hyperthyroidism. An independent validation cohort comprised 18 hyperthyroidism patients and some 16 patients who later progressed from hyperthyroidism to ophthalmopathy. In five or six hyperthyroidism patients, T-cell repertoires of thyroid tissue and blood were compared. After sampling, hyperthyroidism patients received methimazole starting at 30 mg daily, and ophthalmopathy patients received high-dose intravenous methylprednisolone. Study-wide conclusions, independent of this receptor: In cross-validation, the 13-signature model distinguished ophthalmopathy from stable hyperthyroidism with around 90% sensitivity and 81.08% specificity, while in the test set the corresponding values were about 80% and 75%. In validation, the model predicted ophthalmopathy progression with 70.59% sensitivity and approximately 78% specificity; some 13 predicted patients were CT-confirmed with GO in a median of approximately 6.5 months. No statistical method was used to set the sample size in advance, and the investigators knew which group each participant was assigned to. Most of the expanded thyroid clonotypes with a frequency above 0.001 were also detected in blood, and it was suggested that the thyroid immune response may be reflected by blood repertoires.

Per the germline V gene, WSHSY is the CDR1 and SAAADI is the CDR2. The CDR3 spans 14 residues, from the cysteine through the phenylalanine. Of all the DNA, just the CDR3 is kept, 42 bases in frame from base 1. This clonotype has just a few counts. The antigen it recognizes is unknown. Mismatch with germline at one junction end may stem from a read error. For repertoire sequencing, TCR beta CDR3 regions were amplified from RNA transcripts. The first round of RT-PCR was done with HTBI primers and the Qiagen OneStep RT-PCR kit, and was followed by a second round of multiplex PCR, then size selection and purification. Libraries were sequenced on an Illumina HiSeq2000 using paired-end 100 bp reads. Turning to the authors' computational methods: SOAPnuke was used to process the reads, throwing out any read that had adapters, had uncalled bases, had a mean Phred below 15, or lacked an exact constant-primer or identifier match. COPE v1.2.5 was used to merge high-quality paired reads. Each unique nucleotide sequence was defined as a clonotype, and clonotypes were aligned to IMGT TRB V, D and J references with MiTCR v1.1. Only V-J combinations with frequency above 0.0001 were analysed, covering over 99% of repertoires. For each V-J combination, a TCR clonal expansion and chaos score was defined as F50 clonal expansion divided by the chaos observed in the TCRdist matrix. Features were reduced by Welch's t-statistics and random forest to 10 to 15 V-J combinations, which fed a naive Bayes classifier. The Morisita-Horn index was used to measure how similar the thyroid and blood repertoires were. TCRdb cleaned the public reads at Q25 with fastp, built clones with MiXCR and kept in-frame beta chains. Here each entry gathers all rows of one CDR3 protein and keeps the most common genes and DNA. TCRdb's processing, not the authors' own work, is the source of the V and J calls. For this sample the table gives approximately 700,000 distinct CDR3 sequences, of which around 40% were detected only once. In total, the top ten clones hold 44% of the sample.

The ophthalmopathy patients had moderately to severely active disease, with a Clinical Activity Score of 3 or higher, a NOSPECS grade of 4 or higher, and a disease duration of less than 3 months. Patients were excluded if they had other autoimmune diseases, uncontrolled infections, pregnancy or lactation. Diagnosis relied on clinical symptoms, serum thyroxine, TRAb, thyroid ultrasound and orbital computed tomography. Using Ficoll-Paque density gradient centrifugation, PBMCs were isolated from less than 11 ml of fresh peripheral blood. Trizol reagent was used to extract the total RNA, and its quality was then checked on an Agilent 2100 Bioanalyzer.

The origin of this receptor is an adult man with Graves' ophthalmopathy. The rearranged segments are TRBV10-2 and TRBJ2-5, with a tentative D call of TRBD1 or TRBD2, each matching 5 bases. The sequenced sample consisted of peripheral blood. The DNA sequence is given as TGTGCCAGCAGCTCTACCGGGGCAGGGGAGACCCAGTACTTC. Its translation is CASSSTGAGETQYF.